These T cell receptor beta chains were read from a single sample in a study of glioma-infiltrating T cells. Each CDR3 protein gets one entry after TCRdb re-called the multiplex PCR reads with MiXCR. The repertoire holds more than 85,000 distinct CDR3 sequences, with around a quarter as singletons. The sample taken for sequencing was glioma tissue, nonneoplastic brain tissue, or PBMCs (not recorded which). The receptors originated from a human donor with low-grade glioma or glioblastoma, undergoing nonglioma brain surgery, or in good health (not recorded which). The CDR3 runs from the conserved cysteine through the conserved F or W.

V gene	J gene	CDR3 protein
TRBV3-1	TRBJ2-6	CASSLTGSGANVLTF
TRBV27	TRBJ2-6	CASGDSQPGANVLTF
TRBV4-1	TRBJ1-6	CASSRPDGYNSTLHF
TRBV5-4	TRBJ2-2	CASSLETPRTGELFF
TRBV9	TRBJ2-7	CASSVGSQGYYEQYF
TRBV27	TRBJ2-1	CASATGLAGYNEQFF
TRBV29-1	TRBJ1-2	CGANREFKSGGYTF
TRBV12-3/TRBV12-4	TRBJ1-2	CASSYYGYTF
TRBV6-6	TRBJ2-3	CASSYSASGSQDTQYF
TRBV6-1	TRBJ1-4	CASSWTGEKLFF
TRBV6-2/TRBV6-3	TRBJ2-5	CASILGWDTAETQYF
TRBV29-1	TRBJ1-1	CSVQTGWDPEAFF
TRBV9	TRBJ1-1	CASSDLGVMNTEAFF
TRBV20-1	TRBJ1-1	CSGRQGMNTEAFF
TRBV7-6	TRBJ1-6	CASSSGQYNSPLHF
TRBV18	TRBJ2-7	CASSDKLGSQNEQYF
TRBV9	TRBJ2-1	CASSAGTSREFF
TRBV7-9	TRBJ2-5	CASSLQAGVETQYF
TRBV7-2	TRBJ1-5	CASSLRAGGINQPQHF
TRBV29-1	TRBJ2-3	CSVRTRSKGADTQYF
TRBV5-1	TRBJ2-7	CASSLVASTYEQYF
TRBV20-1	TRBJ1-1	CRASQGAPEAFF
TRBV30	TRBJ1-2	CAWTEGARGYTF
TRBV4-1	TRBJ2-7	CASSRVSGGSYEQYF
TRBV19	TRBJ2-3	CASSILGRTDTQYF
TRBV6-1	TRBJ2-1	CASRGQSSYNEQFF
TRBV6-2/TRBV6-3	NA	CASYSGGTPNEQFF
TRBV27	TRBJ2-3	CASSFLARGQQTDTQYF
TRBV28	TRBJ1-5	CASSAWGGLNQQQHF
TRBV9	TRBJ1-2	CASSAGTGGMYGYTF
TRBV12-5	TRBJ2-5	CASGGGRPGETQYF
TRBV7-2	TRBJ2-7	CASSPDRGASEYEQYF
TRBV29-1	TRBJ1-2	CSVRTGKNYGYTF
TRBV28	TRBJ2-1	CASSFLTGLAGANEQFF
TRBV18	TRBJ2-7	CASSLADEEHF
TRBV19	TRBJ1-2	CASSIVQVNYGYTF
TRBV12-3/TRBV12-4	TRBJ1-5	CASRFPSGNQPQHF
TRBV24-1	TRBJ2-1	CATSDPTPGNEQFF
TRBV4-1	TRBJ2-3	CASSQEGPRARDTQYF
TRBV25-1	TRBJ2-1	CASSRLAEYNEQFF
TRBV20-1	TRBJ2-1	CSAGQGIYGNEQFF
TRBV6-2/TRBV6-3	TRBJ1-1	CASSYRTMNTEAFF
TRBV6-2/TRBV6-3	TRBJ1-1	CASSSRGNTEAFF
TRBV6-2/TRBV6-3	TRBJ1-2	CTSSSPKGDNYGYTF
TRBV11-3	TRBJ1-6	CASSPGQGNSPLHF
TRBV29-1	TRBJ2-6	CSVGQFSLANVLTF
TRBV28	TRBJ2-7	CANSPGYEQYF
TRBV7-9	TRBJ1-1	CASSLEVMGNTEAFF
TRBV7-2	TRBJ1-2	CASSFQTGGGYGYTF
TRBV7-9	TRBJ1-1	CASSLAQGHLNTEAFF
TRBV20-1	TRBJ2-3	CSASKREGTDTQYF
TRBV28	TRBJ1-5	CASSPTGEGDQPQHF
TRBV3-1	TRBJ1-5	CASSQDQRIQPQHF
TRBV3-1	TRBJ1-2	CASSQVRRANYGYTF
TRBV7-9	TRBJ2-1	CATGAENEQFF
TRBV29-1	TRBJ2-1	CSVRTGGASNEQFF
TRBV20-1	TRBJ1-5	CSAWGQKSNQLQHF